Below, 9 T cell receptor beta chains from the same sample are listed, as sequenced in a study of response to subunit inactivated influenza vaccine. One entry per CDR3 protein, called by TCRdb with MiXCR from the RT-PCR reads. The sample yields about half a million distinct CDR3 sequences, around 25% seen once. The sample in question was CD4+ T cells sorted from PBMCs, obtained 4 to 6 days after vaccination. Receptors originate from a man aged 50 to 60 who received an inactivated influenza vaccine.

J is TRBJ2-1 and V is TRBV4-1; D uncertain. Trimming stripped 4 bases from V and 5 bases from J, with 6 bases between. This CDR3 spans 12 amino acids. Per the germline V gene, CDR1 is MGHRA and CDR2 is YSYEKL. The CDR3 here is CASSPNDNEQFF. The CDR3 DNA sequence: TGCGCCAGCAGCCCCAACGACAATGAGCAGTTCTTC.

This chain links TRBV7-2 with TRBJ2-1; 11 nucleotides match TRBD2. This CDR3 comprises 16 residues. Germline loops: CDR1 SGHTA, CDR2 FQGNSA. V lost 6 bases, J lost 2 bases, and 6 bases stayed unmatched. The DNA of the CDR3 is TGTGCCAGCAGGCCAACTAGCGGGAGTACCTACAATGAGCAGTTCTTC. Its translation: CASRPTSGSTYNEQFF.

This clonotype came up a few times. In DNA form, the CDR3 reads TGTGCCAGCAGTTACTCGGGCTCTGGGGCCAACGTCCTGACTTTC. Its protein is CASSYSGSGANVLTF. The V and J genes are TRBV6-2 or TRBV6-3 and TRBJ2-6; D gene uncertain. Trimming shortened V by 0 bases and J by 0 bases, and 3 bases separated the two germline ends. Per the germline V gene, CDR1 is MNHEY and CDR2 is SVGEGT. The CDR3 is 15 residues long.

The V call is TRBV18, the J call TRBJ2-3; a weak D match, TRBD2 (6 bases). Trimming took off 5 bases at V and 0 bases at J, with 9 bases between the two ends. Germline lookup yields CDR1 KGHSH and CDR2 LQKENI. This CDR3 is 14 amino acids long. The CDR3 sequence is CASSAGTSTDTQYF. CDR3 nucleotide sequence: TGTGCCAGCTCAGCAGGGACTAGCACAGATACGCAGTATTTT. Filled out from reference TRBV18 and TRBJ2-3, the complete variable domain reads NAGVMQNPRHLVRRRGQEARLRCSPMKGHSHVYWYRQLPEEGLKFMVYLQKENIIDESGMPKERFSAEFPKEGPSILRIQQVVRGDSAAYFCASSAGTSTDTQYFGPGTRLTVL.

This clonotype was counted between two and nine times. The chain combines TRBV5-1 with TRBJ1-2; 9 nucleotides agree with TRBD1. V trimming: 6 bases; J trimming: 4 bases; junction bases outside the gene matches: 7. The CDR3 is made up of 14 amino acids. Germline CDR1 reads SGHRS; CDR2 reads YFSETQ. CDR3 in amino acids: CASTPGQGPYGYTF. The CDR3 nucleotides are TGCGCCAGCACCCCAGGACAGGGGCCCTATGGCTACACCTTC.

This rearrangement joins TRBV4-2 to TRBJ2-5; TRBD2 might be the D (6 bases). CDR3 size: 15 residues. The V gene's germline CDR1 is LGHNA and CDR2 YNFKEQ. V was pared by 6 bases and J by 3 bases, with 17 bases between. CDR3 protein: CASRTGTSREETQYF. For the CDR3, the DNA is TGTGCCAGCAGAACCGGGACTTCGCGCGAAGAGACCCAGTACTTC.

V is TRBV29-1 and J is TRBJ1-2, with a weak D call TRBD1 (5 bases). Germline CDR1 reads SQVTM; CDR2 reads ANQGSEA. V lost 4 bases to trimming and J lost 8 bases, with 14 bases between them. The CDR3 loop spans 12 amino acids. Here the CDR3 DNA reads TGCAGCGTTGCGTCACAGGCGGGGGGCTACACCTTC. Protein sequence: CSVASQAGGYTF.

The chain couples TRBV11-2 to TRBJ2-2; no clear D. The ends were cut back, 3 bases at V and 0 bases at J, with 5 bases in the middle. Germline V gives CDR1 SGHAT, CDR2 FQNNGV. The CDR3 loop spans 14 amino acids. The CDR3 here is CASSFTTNTGELFF. For the CDR3, the DNA is TGTGCCAGCAGCTTTACAACGAACACCGGGGAGCTGTTTTTT.

This clonotype was seen ten or more times. The chain uses TRBV5-1 and TRBJ2-7; 7 bases fit TRBD1. V dropped 4 bases and J dropped 6; count of bases not matched to a gene: 10. Germline assignment: CDR1 SGHRS and CDR2 YFSETQ. The CDR3 contains 14 residues. The CDR3 nucleotides read TGCGCCAGCAGCCCCCCCGGACAGGTTCTCGAGCAGTACTTC. Translated, it gives CASSPPGQVLEQYF.